The 31 T cell receptor beta chains below come from one sample, sequenced in a study of cytomegalovirus exposure and HLA in healthy donors. The study ran its PCR with 60 Vbeta and 13 Jbeta primers. Data came from immunoSEQ multiplex PCR; TCRdb stores just in-frame clones and leaves some out. The table records some 120,000 clones, 74% of them present only once. The material sequenced was PBMCs. These receptors were obtained from a human donor in good health.

The chain uses TRBV10-1 and TRBJ1-5; a weak D match, TRBD1 (5 bases). V was pared by 3 bases and J by 5 bases, with 11 bases between. The CDR3 runs to 14 residues. Germline V lookup: CDR1 WNHNN, CDR2 SYGVQD (reference sequence). This CDR3 is CASSDGGKDQPQHF. As DNA, the CDR3 is TGCGCCAGCAGTGATGGGGGGAAGGATCAGCCCCAGCATTTT.

V and J are TRBV5-6 and TRBJ1-2; D unresolved. V was pared by 1 base and J by 8 bases, with 21 bases between. The CDR3 spans 16 residues. Germline V gene data show CDR1 as SGHDT and CDR2 as YYEEEE. CDR3 loop: CASSLMGCAGSEGYTF. DNA of the CDR3: TGTGCCAGCAGCTTGATGGGGTGCGCTGGGAGTGAAGGCTACACCTTC.

The rearrangement joins TRBV29-1 to TRBJ2-3, with D possibly TRBD1 on 5 matching bases. CDR1 is SQVTM, CDR2 ANQGSEA, per germline. Between the trimmed V and J ends, which lost 4 bases and 2 bases, there was a span of 7 bases. The CDR3 length is 12 residues. The CDR3 reads CSVGQTTDTQYF. In DNA, the CDR3 is TGCAGCGTTGGACAGACCACAGATACGCAGTATTTT.

This clone has just a few counts. The chain recombines TRBV5-6 with TRBJ2-7; D is possibly TRBD2 (6 bases). Trimming pared 2 bases from V and 4 bases from J, leaving 16 bases between. CDR1 SGHDT and CDR2 YYEEEE come from the germline V gene. The CDR3 consists of 15 residues. The CDR3 DNA reads TGTGCCAGCAGCTTCGGAGTGACTAGTATGTACGAGCAGTACTTC. Residues: CASSFGVTSMYEQYF.

The chain joins TRBV7-2 to TRBJ2-7; unclear D gene. CDR1 is SGHTA, CDR2 FQGNSA, per germline. The CDR3 consists of 13 residues. Trimming took 2 bases from V and 6 from J, leaving 11 bases between them. CDR3 in amino acids: CASSLPPPGEQYF. The CDR3 DNA is TGTGCCAGCAGCTTACCCCCTCCCGGCGAGCAGTACTTC.

The chain employs TRBV28 and TRBJ1-6; D not resolved. This CDR3 contains 14 residues. Per the germline V gene, CDR1 is MDHEN and CDR2 is SYDVKM. Trimming shortened V by 5 bases and J by 3 bases, and 8 bases separated the two germline ends. The CDR3 bases are TGTGCCAGCAGTCCCGGGAACTATAATTCACCCCTCCACTTT. Translated, it gives CASSPGNYNSPLHF.

This clone showed up just a few times. The chain has TRBV5-1 and TRBJ2-5; D possibly corresponds to TRBD1 (6 bases). The J call may be in error: the DNA end matches TRBJ2-7 better. The CDR3 is made up of 14 amino acids. Germline V lookup: CDR1 SGHRS, CDR2 YFSETQ. The chain's CDR3 is CASSTRTDLYEQYF. Written as DNA, the CDR3 is TGCGCCAGCAGCACCCGGACAGACTTATACGAGCAGTACTTC.

The chain carries TRBV30 and TRBJ1-3, with a weak D call TRBD1 (5 bases). The V end was cut by 3 bases, the J end by 0 bases, with 9 bases between. Germline CDR1 reads GTSNPN; CDR2 reads SVGIG (reference sequence). The CDR3 extends over 14 amino acids. The CDR3 reads CAWRNRSSGNTIYF. The CDR3 coding sequence is TGTGCCTGGAGGAACAGGTCCTCTGGAAACACCATATATTTT.

The CDR3 is CSALGGWGRGGTDTQYF. As DNA, the CDR3 is TGCAGCGCTTTGGGGGGTTGGGGGCGGGGAGGGACAGATACGCAGTATTTT. The chain recombines TRBV29-1 with TRBJ2-3; possibly TRBD2 for D (7 bases). The germline V and J ends were trimmed by 7 bases and 3 bases, with 26 bases remaining between them. The CDR3 covers 17 residues. The germline V gene has CDR1 SQVTM and CDR2 ANQGSEA.

This clone was found once. This sequence joins TRBV11-1 and TRBJ2-7; D may be TRBD1 (5 bases). This CDR3 comprises 19 residues. Germline lookup yields CDR1 SGHAT and CDR2 FQDESV (reference sequence). Trimming stripped 5 bases from V and 3 bases from J, with 29 bases between. CDR3 nucleotides: TGTGCCAGCAGCCGCCGGTCAGGGTCTACCAGACCCTCGTACTACGAGCAGTACTTC. Translated, it gives CASSRRSGSTRPSYYEQYF.

This sequence joins TRBV9 and TRBJ2-3; perhaps TRBD2 as D (5 bases). The CDR3 length is 15 residues. Deletions cut 1 base from V and 4 bases from J, with 13 bases between. Germline V gene data show CDR1 as SGDLS and CDR2 as YYNGEE. CDR3 amino acids: CASSVSTGSADTQYF. The CDR3 DNA sequence: TGTGCCAGCAGCGTATCCACGGGGAGTGCAGATACGCAGTATTTT.

The chain joins TRBV5-6 to TRBJ2-2, with D maybe TRBD2 (6 bases). Germline V lookup: CDR1 SGHDT, CDR2 YYEEEE. V was trimmed by 0 bases and J by 4 bases, leaving 16 bases between them. The CDR3 consists of 17 residues. Written as DNA, the CDR3 is TGTGCCAGCAGCTTGGTAGGAGCTAGCGCCCTCACCGGGGAGCTGTTTTTT. This gives the protein CASSLVGASALTGELFF.

The CDR3 bases are TGTGCCAGCAGACCCCGACAGCCTAATGAAAAACTGTTTTTT. Amino acid sequence: CASRPRQPNEKLFF. The rearrangement links TRBV28 to TRBJ1-4; perhaps TRBD1 as D (5 bases). The germline CDR1 and CDR2 sequences are MDHEN and SYDVKM. V was shortened by 6 bases and J by 3 bases, with 11 bases between the two germline ends. This CDR3 is built from 14 residues.

The rearrangement uses TRBV28 and TRBJ2-7; TRBD1 matches 8 bases. Trimming removed 6 bases from V and 3 bases from J; junction bases left unmatched: 7. CDR3 size: 14 residues. Germline V gives CDR1 MDHEN, CDR2 SYDVKM. The CDR3 nucleotides read TGTGCCAGCAGAGGGACAGGACAGATCTACGAGCAGTACTTC. Translating gives CASRGTGQIYEQYF.

The V gene is TRBV2, the J gene TRBJ2-1; D is unresolved. In germline, CDR1 is SNHLY, CDR2 FYNNEI. CDR3 size: 16 residues. Trimming removed 1 base from V and 1 base from J, with 11 bases in between. CDR3 sequence: CASSEEVGNSYNEQFF. The CDR3 bases are TGTGCCAGCAGTGAAGAGGTGGGCAATTCCTACAATGAGCAGTTCTTC.

The CDR3 protein is CAWSAQGNTEAFF. CDR3 in DNA: TGTGCCTGGAGTGCACAGGGGAACACTGAAGCTTTCTTT. The V gene is TRBV30, the J gene TRBJ1-1, with D maybe TRBD1 (6 bases). Germline CDR1 and CDR2: GTSNPN and SVGIG (reference sequence). V was shortened by 1 base and J by 1 base, with 7 bases between the two germline ends. This CDR3 has 13 residues.

V and J are TRBV21-1 and TRBJ1-5; the table's D call, TRBD1, has no DNA check behind it. TRBV21-1 is deemed a pseudogene. The CDR3 spans 19 residues. The CDR3 sequence is CASSTRQEPPSVDNQPQHF. Here the CDR3 DNA reads TGTGCCAGCAGCACTCGACAGGAACCACCGTCCGTGGACAATCAGCCCCAGCATTTT.

The genes are TRBV5-8 and TRBJ2-5, with a possible D match to TRBD2 (7 bases). V lost 4 bases and J lost 5, with 12 bases in between. Germline V CDR1 and CDR2: SGHTS, YDEGEE. The CDR3 has 13 amino acids. CDR3 in DNA: TGTGCCAGCAGCCCGGGGAGGGGGGAGACCCAGTACTTC. Translation: CASSPGRGETQYF. The whole variable domain, remainder taken from reference TRBV5-8 and TRBJ2-5, is EAGVTQSPTHLIKTRGQQATLRCSPISGHTSVYWYQQALGLGLQFLLWYDEGEERNRGNFPPRFSGRQFPNYSSELNVNALELEDSALYLCASSPGRGETQYFGPGTRLLVL.

The chain is built from TRBV28 and TRBJ1-4; perhaps TRBD1 as D (6 bases). V gave up 6 bases and J gave up 8 bases, with 19 bases separating them. The V gene's germline CDR1 is MDHEN and CDR2 SYDVKM. This CDR3 contains 15 residues. Written as DNA, the CDR3 is TGTGCCAGCAGCCGACAAAGGACAGCTTGGGAAAAACTGTTTTTT. Protein product: CASSRQRTAWEKLFF.

This clone showed up just a few times. V usage is TRBV6-1 and J usage is TRBJ2-7, with a weak D call TRBD2 (5 bases). V lost 3 bases to trimming and J lost 8 bases, with 11 bases between them. From germline, CDR1 is MNHNS and CDR2 SASEGT. The CDR3 is 12 residues long. The CDR3 DNA sequence: TGTGCCAGCAGTGAGAGGAACGGGAAGCAGTACTTC. Encoded protein: CASSERNGKQYF.

The CDR3 protein is CASSLTSGSTGELFF. Written as DNA, the CDR3 is TGTGCCAGCAGCCTGACTAGCGGAAGCACCGGGGAGCTGTTTTTT. The rearrangement joins TRBV11-2 to TRBJ2-2; TRBD2 agrees at 9 bases. Germline V gene data show CDR1 as SGHAT and CDR2 as FQNNGV. There are 15 residues in the CDR3. The V segment lost 5 bases and the J segment 4 bases; nucleotides outside the gene matches: 5.

About this clone itself: The junction and the germline gene differ at one end; a read error may be behind it. This chain connects TRBV6-1 to TRBJ2-7, with 7 nucleotides matching TRBD2. Germline V gene data show CDR1 as MNHNS and CDR2 as SASEGT. This CDR3 comprises 15 residues. The chain's CDR3 is CASSREASGVRERYF. In DNA form, the CDR3 reads TGTGCCAGCAGCCGGGAGGCGTCAGGCGTTCGGGAGCGGTACTTC.

This chain links TRBV4-2 with TRBJ1-1; TRBD1 matches 7 bases. The CDR3 totals 15 residues. Germline V gene data show CDR1 as LGHNA and CDR2 as YNFKEQ. J was trimmed by 3 bases and V by 3 bases; bases with no gene match: 7. The CDR3 DNA sequence: TGTGCCAGCAGCCACTGGACAGGCGGTGACACTGAAGCTTTCTTT. Its protein is CASSHWTGGDTEAFF.

The V and J genes are TRBV9 and TRBJ2-3, with 8 bases matching TRBD2. In germline, CDR1 is SGDLS, CDR2 YYNGEE. V trimming: 0 bases; J trimming: 3 bases; junction bases outside the gene matches: 3. The CDR3 has 15 amino acids. CDR3 sequence reads: CASSVVSGGTDTQYF. The CDR3 DNA reads TGTGCCAGCAGCGTAGTCAGCGGGGGAACAGATACGCAGTATTTT. Full variable domain (outside the CDR3, taken from reference TRBV9 and TRBJ2-3): DSGVTQTPKHLITATGQRVTLRCSPRSGDLSVYWYQQSLDQGLQFLIQYYNGEERAKGNILERFSAQQFPDLHSELNLSSLELGDSALYFCASSVVSGGTDTQYFGPGTRLTVL.

The chain combines TRBV4-2 with TRBJ2-5; 7 bases are shared with TRBD2. Losses at the gene ends were 4 bases for V and 5 bases for J; bases not matched to a gene: 10. CDR3 size: 15 residues. Germline V CDR1 and CDR2: LGHNA, YNFKEQ. DNA for the CDR3: TGTGCCAGCAGCCCTGTCGCGGGGGAGCCCGAGACCCAGTACTTC. Residues: CASSPVAGEPETQYF.

This rearrangement joins TRBV2 to TRBJ2-7; TRBD1 matches at 9 bases. The V gene's germline CDR1 is SNHLY and CDR2 FYNNEI. The CDR3 has 13 residues. V trimming: 6 bases; J trimming: 6 bases; junction bases outside the gene matches: 6. The CDR3 nucleotides are TGTGCCAGCAGGATACGACAGGGGGGCGAGCAGTACTTC. Its protein product is CASRIRQGGEQYF. The variable domain in full, completed from reference TRBV2 and TRBJ2-7, reads EPEVTQTPSHQVTQMGQEVILRCVPISNHLYFYWYRQILGQKVEFLVSFYNNEISEKSEIFDDQFSVERPDGSNFTLKIRSTKLEDSAMYFCASRIRQGGEQYFGPGTRLTVT.

V usage is TRBV19 and J usage is TRBJ2-3, with 10 bases aligning to TRBD1. V trimming: 6 bases; J trimming: 3 bases; junction bases outside the gene matches: 9. The CDR3 loop spans 16 amino acids. CDR1 and CDR2 from the germline V gene are LNHDA and SQIVND (reference sequence). Here the CDR3 DNA reads TGTGCCAGTAGGACCGGACAGGGGGGACGAACAGATACGCAGTATTTT. Encoded protein: CASRTGQGGRTDTQYF.

This clone appeared once. The CDR3 loop is CAWRGQGTGANVLTF. For the CDR3, the DNA is TGTGCCTGGAGGGGACAGGGGACAGGGGCCAACGTCCTGACTTTC. This chain uses TRBV30 with TRBJ2-6, with TRBD1 matching over 10 bases. This CDR3 region has 15 residues. From germline, CDR1 is GTSNPN and CDR2 SVGIG (reference sequence). V trimming: 3 bases; J trimming: 4 bases; junction bases outside the gene matches: 3.

This clone came up a few times. This chain uses TRBV2 with TRBJ2-7, with 8 bases matching TRBD1. CDR1 and CDR2 from the germline V gene are SNHLY and FYNNEI. The junction had 7 bases not matched to a gene; V was cut back by 3 bases and J by 3 bases. CDR3 length: 15 amino acids. In DNA, the CDR3 is TGTGCCAGCAGTGAGAGGCAGGGGGCCTTCTACGAGCAGTACTTC. Translation: CASSERQGAFYEQYF.

The chain combines TRBV2 with TRBJ2-1, with 13 bases aligning to TRBD2. Germline V gene data show CDR1 as SNHLY and CDR2 as FYNNEI. The CDR3 length is 17 residues. V dropped 9 bases and J dropped 5; count of bases not matched to a gene: 13. Written as DNA, the CDR3 is TGTGCCAGTCCTTCGGGACTAGCGGGACCCTACCACAATGAGCAGTTCTTC. It translates to CASPSGLAGPYHNEQFF.

J is TRBJ2-7 and V is TRBV28, with 11 bases fitting TRBD1. CDR3 length: 13 residues. Per germline, CDR1 MDHEN and CDR2 SYDVKM. V was clipped by 3 bases and J by 9 bases; unmatched bases: 4. DNA of the CDR3: TGTGCCAGCAGTTTCGGGACAGGGGGGGGGCAGTACTTC. Encoded protein: CASSFGTGGGQYF.